Shown below are 27 T cell receptor beta chains from a single sample sequenced in a study of blood T cell repertoires in COVID-19. The protocol was immunoSEQ multiplex PCR, while the TCRdb copy is restricted to in-frame clones and leaves out a portion. This sample has around 290,000 clones, with approximately 86% found just once. The sample consisted of PBMCs or T cells enriched from blood (not recorded which). Every receptor here comes from a woman in her thirties who had recovered from COVID-19.

This sequence joins TRBV14 and TRBJ1-2; 10 positions match TRBD1. The trim removed 4 bases at V and 2 bases at J, leaving 4 bases unmatched. The CDR3 sequence is 15 residues long. CDR1 and CDR2 from the germline V gene are SGHDN and FVKESK. The chain's CDR3 is CASSPRTGGNYGYTF. CDR3 in DNA: TGTGCCAGCAGCCCCCGGACAGGGGGGAACTATGGCTACACCTTC.

The rearrangement links TRBV27 to TRBJ2-7; 8 bases match TRBD2. The ends lost 2 bases at V and 4 bases at J; junction bases unmatched: 10. The CDR3 has 16 amino acids. Germline CDR1 and CDR2: MNHEY and SMNVEV (reference sequence). The DNA of the CDR3 is TGTGCCAGCAGTTTAGCGGGAGGAAGCAACCTTTACGAGCAGTACTTC. It translates to CASSLAGGSNLYEQYF.

V gene TRBV3-1 (or the pseudogene TRBV3-2) combines with J gene TRBJ2-7; 7 bases are shared with TRBD1. Trimming removed 3 bases from V and 1 base from J; junction bases left unmatched: 6. The CDR3 runs 15 residues. CDR1 LGHDT and CDR2 YNNKEL come from the germline V gene (reference sequence). This CDR3 reads CASSQTGWNSYEQYF. CDR3 in DNA: TGTGCCAGCAGCCAGACAGGGTGGAATTCCTACGAGCAGTACTTC.

The CDR3 reads CASSHEATYEQYF. The DNA of the CDR3 is TGTGCCAGCAGCCACGAGGCCACCTACGAGCAGTACTTC. The chain couples TRBV7-9 to TRBJ2-7; D remains unclear. The CDR3 runs 13 residues. In germline, CDR1 is SEHNR, CDR2 FQNEAQ (reference sequence). V lost 5 bases, J lost 2 bases, and 10 bases lay in between.

The rearrangement uses TRBV10-3 and TRBJ2-1; the match to TRBD2 covers 11 bases. CDR3 length equals 15 residues. V shed 4 bases, J shed 7 bases, and the junction held 6 bases outside the gene matches. From germline, CDR1 is ENHRY and CDR2 SYGVKD. The CDR3 sequence is CAISAILAGDNEQFF. CDR3 nucleotide sequence: TGTGCCATCAGTGCAATACTAGCGGGAGATAATGAGCAGTTCTTC.

The J gene is TRBJ2-1, the V gene TRBV10-1; D not certain. The CDR3 runs to 14 residues. Germline V gene sequence: CDR1 WNHNN, CDR2 SYGVQD (reference sequence). V lost 4 bases, J lost 0 bases, and 7 bases lay in between. The CDR3 sequence is CASSVLSSYNEQFF. CDR3 bases: TGCGCCAGCAGTGTGCTGAGCTCCTACAATGAGCAGTTCTTC.

J is TRBJ1-1 and V is TRBV19; the D gene is possibly TRBD1 (6 bases). Germline CDR1 and CDR2: LNHDA and SQIVND (reference sequence). Trimming took 6 bases from V and 5 from J, leaving 7 bases between them. The CDR3 consists of 11 residues. CDR3 loop: CASSRGTEAFF. CDR3 DNA sequence: TGTGCCAGTAGCAGGGGAACTGAAGCTTTCTTT.

This clone was recorded only once. The V call is TRBV28, the J call TRBJ1-2; 9 bases map to TRBD1. V dropped 6 bases and J dropped 8; count of bases not matched to a gene: 13. The germline V gene has CDR1 MDHEN and CDR2 SYDVKM. The CDR3 runs to 15 residues. CDR3 loop: CASSPNRDRVRGYTF. The CDR3 nucleotides read TGTGCCAGCAGCCCTAATCGGGACAGGGTTCGAGGCTACACCTTC.

The chain links TRBV19 to TRBJ1-2, with 7 positions matching TRBD1. J gave up 10 bases and V 0 bases, and 5 bases lay outside the gene matches. Germline V gene data show CDR1 as LNHDA and CDR2 as SQIVND (reference sequence). This CDR3 region has 13 residues. CDR3 residues: CASSIDRDSFYTF. The CDR3 coding sequence is TGTGCCAGTAGTATAGACCGGGACAGCTTCTACACCTTC. The full variable domain, completed using reference TRBV19 and TRBJ1-2, is DGGITQSPKYLFRKEGQNVTLSCEQNLNHDAMYWYRQDPGQGLRLIYYSQIVNDFQKGDIAEGYSVSREKKESFPLTVTSAQKNPTAFYLCASSIDRDSFYTFGSGTRLTVV.

This chain connects TRBV18 to TRBJ1-4; D gene ambiguous. The V gene lost 2 bases and the J gene lost 6 bases, with 10 bases spanning the gap. Germline CDR1 KGHSH, CDR2 LQKENI. This CDR3 is built from 14 residues. CDR3 DNA: TGTGCCAGCTCACCAGGCACAGAATATGAAAAACTGTTTTTT. Its protein is CASSPGTEYEKLFF.

V is TRBV9 and J is TRBJ1-1; 8 nucleotides agree with TRBD1. This CDR3 is 16 amino acids long. The V segment lost 2 bases and the J segment 1 base; nucleotides outside the gene matches: 7. Germline V lookup: CDR1 SGDLS, CDR2 YYNGEE. CDR3 coding DNA: TGTGCCAGCAGCGTGGAGCCCGGGACAGGGAACACTGAAGCTTTCTTT. It specifies CASSVEPGTGNTEAFF.

This clone appeared once. The genes are TRBV4-1 and TRBJ1-2; 10 positions match TRBD1. The junction had 4 bases not matched to a gene; V was cut back by 4 bases and J by 5 bases. Germline V gene lookup returns CDR1 MGHRA and CDR2 YSYEKL. There are 14 residues in the CDR3. The CDR3 nucleotides read TGCGCCAGCAGCCTGCCGGGACAGGGGTATGGCTACACCTTC. Translated: CASSLPGQGYGYTF.

The gene calls are TRBV7-2 and TRBJ2-1, with D possibly TRBD1 on 5 matching bases. This CDR3 spans 15 amino acids. V was pared by 7 bases and J by 10 bases, with 23 bases between. The germline CDR1 and CDR2 sequences are SGHTA and FQGNSA. The CDR3 is CASNPGSGIVSEQFF. CDR3 sequence (DNA): TGTGCCAGCAACCCCGGGTCAGGGATTGTCAGCGAGCAGTTCTTC.

The chain links TRBV11-2 to TRBJ1-5; D possibly corresponds to TRBD1 (6 bases). The germline V and J ends were trimmed by 1 base and 5 bases, with 9 bases remaining between them. There are 14 residues in the CDR3. The germline V gene encodes CDR1 SGHAT and CDR2 FQNNGV. This CDR3 reads CASSLGEGDQPQHF. The DNA of the CDR3 is TGTGCCAGCAGCTTAGGAGAGGGGGATCAGCCCCAGCATTTT.

V is TRBV12-3 or TRBV12-4 and J is TRBJ1-1, with 7 bases that match TRBD1. The CDR3 extends over 13 amino acids. V shed 5 bases and J 5 bases; nucleotides not matched to a gene: 5. The CDR3, as DNA: TGTGCCAGCAGTCTTACAGGGGTGACTGAAGCTTTCTTT. It yields the protein CASSLTGVTEAFF.

The V and J genes are TRBV9 and TRBJ2-1; unclear D gene. The CDR3 has 14 amino acids. CDR1 and CDR2 (germline): SGDLS, YYNGEE. V shed 0 bases and J shed 2 bases, with 6 bases lying between them. CDR3 sequence (DNA): TGTGCCAGCAGCGTAGATCTAGCCTACAATGAGCAGTTCTTC. Protein sequence: CASSVDLAYNEQFF. The complete variable domain, with remaining parts taken from reference TRBV9 and TRBJ2-1, reads DSGVTQTPKHLITATGQRVTLRCSPRSGDLSVYWYQQSLDQGLQFLIQYYNGEERAKGNILERFSAQQFPDLHSELNLSSLELGDSALYFCASSVDLAYNEQFFGPGTRLTVL.

The chain couples TRBV10-3 to TRBJ1-2; perhaps TRBD1 as D (5 bases). The germline CDR1 and CDR2 sequences are ENHRY and SYGVKD. This CDR3 region has 14 residues. V dropped 2 bases and J dropped 6 bases, with 13 bases sitting between them. CDR3 residues: CAISEGETDHGYTF. The CDR3 DNA follows: TGTGCCATCAGTGAGGGTGAGACAGACCATGGCTACACCTTC.

The chain uses TRBV7-3 and TRBJ2-5; 7 bases are shared with TRBD1. Losses at the gene ends were 5 bases for V and 4 bases for J; bases not matched to a gene: 7. Germline-derived CDR1 and CDR2 are SGHTA and FQGTGA. The CDR3 length is 14 residues. CDR3 loop: CASSPTGPGETQYF. The CDR3, as DNA: TGTGCCAGCAGCCCGACAGGGCCCGGAGAGACCCAGTACTTC.

The DNA of the CDR3 is TGCAGCGTTGAAGGGACTAGCGGGAGGGAGACAGATACGCAGTATTTT. Its protein is CSVEGTSGRETDTQYF. V and J are TRBV29-1 and TRBJ2-3; 15 bases are a match to TRBD2. V lost 1 base, J lost 3 bases, and 2 bases stayed unmatched. The CDR3 is made up of 16 amino acids. Germline V lookup: CDR1 SQVTM, CDR2 ANQGSEA.

This clone was observed once. This rearrangement joins TRBV5-1 to TRBJ1-2; a weak D match, TRBD1 (5 bases). The CDR3 extends over 14 amino acids. V dropped 0 bases and J dropped 5 bases, with 11 bases sitting between them. The germline V gene has CDR1 SGHRS and CDR2 YFSETQ. For the CDR3, the DNA is TGCGCCAGCAGCTTGGGACAGCTAGGATATGGCTACACCTTC. Its translation: CASSLGQLGYGYTF.

This sequence joins TRBV5-1 and TRBJ2-7; D unresolved. CDR3 size: 11 residues. Trimming took 2 bases from V and 7 from J, leaving 7 bases between them. Germline loops: CDR1 SGHRS, CDR2 YFSETQ. CDR3 region: CASSLEDEQYF. Here the CDR3 DNA reads TGCGCCAGCAGCTTAGAGGATGAGCAGTACTTC.

This rearrangement joins TRBV27 to TRBJ1-5; D is unclear. The length of the CDR3 is 14 residues. The ends were cut back, 4 bases at V and 0 bases at J, with 7 bases in the middle. The germline CDR1 and CDR2 sequences are MNHEY and SMNVEV (reference sequence). The CDR3: CASSYSFSNQPQHF. CDR3 DNA sequence: TGTGCCAGCAGTTACAGTTTTAGCAATCAGCCCCAGCATTTT.

The chain carries TRBV3-1 (or the pseudogene TRBV3-2) and TRBJ2-7, with 9 bases lining up with TRBD2. J gave up 3 bases and V 1 base, and 4 bases lay outside the gene matches. The germline V gene has CDR1 LGHDT and CDR2 YNNKEL (reference sequence). There are 15 residues in the CDR3. CDR3: CASSQASGRIYEQYF. DNA of the CDR3: TGTGCCAGCAGCCAAGCAAGCGGGAGGATCTACGAGCAGTACTTC.

The chain joins TRBV27 to TRBJ2-1; no clear D gene. CDR3 length: 8 amino acids. Between the trimmed V and J ends, which lost 9 bases and 14 bases, there was a span of 8 bases. CDR1 and CDR2 from the germline V gene are MNHEY and SMNVEV (reference sequence). The CDR3 nucleotides are TGTGCCAGTAAAGGAGAGTTCTTC. Translating it yields CASKGEFF.

The V gene is TRBV29-1, the J gene TRBJ2-3; 10 nucleotides line up with TRBD2. V shed 4 bases, J shed 7 bases, and the junction held 8 bases outside the gene matches. Germline-derived CDR1 and CDR2 are SQVTM and ANQGSEA. The CDR3 consists of 14 residues. CDR3 amino acids: CSVGVAGGHNTQYF. As DNA, the CDR3 is TGCAGCGTTGGGGTAGCGGGAGGCCACAATACGCAGTATTTT.

The CDR3 sequence is CASQHGTNTGELFF. The CDR3 DNA reads TGTGCCAGCCAGCACGGGACGAACACCGGGGAGCTGTTTTTT. V usage is TRBV2 and J usage is TRBJ2-2, with D possibly matching TRBD2 (5 bases). Germline V lookup: CDR1 SNHLY, CDR2 FYNNEI. The CDR3 sequence is 14 residues long. The V end was cut by 8 bases, the J end by 0 bases, with 10 bases between.

This clone was seen once. The chain is built from TRBV11-2 and TRBJ2-7; 7 nucleotides agree with TRBD1. The junction had 4 bases not matched to a gene; V was cut back by 5 bases and J by 3 bases. The length of the CDR3 is 13 residues. Germline V gives CDR1 SGHAT, CDR2 FQNNGV. CDR3 loop: CASSRRQGYEQYF. In DNA form, the CDR3 reads TGTGCCAGCAGCCGCCGACAGGGCTACGAGCAGTACTTC.